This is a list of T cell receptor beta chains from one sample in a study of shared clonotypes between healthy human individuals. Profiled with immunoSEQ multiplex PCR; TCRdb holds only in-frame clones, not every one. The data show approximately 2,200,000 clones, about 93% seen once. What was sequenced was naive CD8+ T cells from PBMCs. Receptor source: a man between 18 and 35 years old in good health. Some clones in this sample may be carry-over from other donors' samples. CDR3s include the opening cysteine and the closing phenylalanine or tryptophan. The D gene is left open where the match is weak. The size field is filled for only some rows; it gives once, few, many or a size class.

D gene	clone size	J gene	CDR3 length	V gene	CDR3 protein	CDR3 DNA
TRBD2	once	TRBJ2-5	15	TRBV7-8	CASSFEAGARETQYF	TGTGCCAGCAGCTTCGAAGCGGGAGCTAGAGAGACCCAGTACTTC
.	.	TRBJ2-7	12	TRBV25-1	CASGQAAYEQYF	TGTGCCAGTGGGCAGGCGGCCTACGAGCAGTACTTC
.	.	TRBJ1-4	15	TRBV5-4	CASSSSGGVNEKLFF	TGTGCCAGCAGCTCATCAGGCGGAGTGAATGAAAAACTGTTTTTT
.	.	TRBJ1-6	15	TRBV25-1	CASGRTELYNSPLHF	TGTGCCAGCGGAAGGACAGAATTGTATAATTCACCCCTCCACTTT
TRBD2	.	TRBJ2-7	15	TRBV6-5	CASSYSGGTSYEQYF	TGTGCCAGCAGTTACTCCGGGGGGACCTCCTACGAGCAGTACTTC
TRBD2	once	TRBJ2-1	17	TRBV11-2	CASSDEPGLARYNEQFF	TGTGCCAGCAGCGACGAACCGGGACTAGCACGGTACAATGAGCAGTTCTTC
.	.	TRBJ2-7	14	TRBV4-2	CASSQDRIRVEQYF	TGTGCCAGCAGCCAAGATCGCATCCGCGTCGAGCAGTACTTC
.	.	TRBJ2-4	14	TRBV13	CASSSYGPENIQYF	TGTGCCAGCAGCTCATACGGGCCGGAAAACATTCAGTACTTC
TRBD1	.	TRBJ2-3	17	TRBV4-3	CASSQETGGFSTDTQYF	TGCGCCAGCAGCCAAGAGACAGGGGGCTTCAGCACAGATACGCAGTATTTT
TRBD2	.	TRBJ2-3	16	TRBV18	CASSPRTSGSTDTQYF	TGTGCCAGCTCACCAAGGACTAGCGGTAGCACAGATACGCAGTATTTT
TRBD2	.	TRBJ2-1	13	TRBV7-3	CASSLGTSTEQFF	TGTGCCAGCAGCTTAGGGACTAGCACTGAGCAGTTCTTC
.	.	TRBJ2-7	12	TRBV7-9	CASSLVAGEQYF	TGTGCCAGCAGCTTAGTGGCAGGCGAGCAGTACTTC
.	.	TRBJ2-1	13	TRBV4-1	CASRQTAYNEQFF	TGCGCCAGCAGGCAAACAGCCTACAATGAGCAGTTCTTC
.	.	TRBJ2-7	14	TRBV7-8	CASSLAWLGSEQYF	TGTGCCAGCAGCTTAGCATGGTTAGGGAGCGAGCAGTACTTC